The entry below describes one TCR beta chain. Its antigen is as yet unknown. The data originate from a study of shared clonotypes between healthy human individuals. The data were produced by immunoSEQ multiplex PCR, yet TCRdb's version contains in-frame clones alone and is incomplete. This sample has over a million clones, with around 97% found just once. Naive CD4+ cells were CD45RA-selected; the remaining cells were memory. Whole-study results and caveats: The diversity represented, both genetic and in exposure history, was limited by few donors. Clonotype sharing among donors, it was expected, would be affected by sequencing depth.

Trimming cost V 3 bases and J 1 base, with 20 bases left between them. The CDR3 runs 18 residues. Germline loops: CDR1 SGHRS, CDR2 YFSETQ. Sequenced: naive CD4+ T cells sorted from blood. Subset described: CD45RA+ positively selected. The sequence was collected from a man between 25 and 39 years old in good health. This chain connects TRBV5-1 to TRBJ2-1; D is possibly TRBD1 or TRBD2 (5 bases each). CDR3 nucleotide sequence: TGCGCCAGCAGCTCGGCATCGACAGCCTGGGGGTCCTACAATGAGCAGTTCTTC. Translated: CASSSASTAWGSYNEQFF.